The 28 T cell receptor beta chains in this list originate from one sample, sequenced in a study of vaccination effects on CD4 cells after COVID-19. Viral peptide pool expansion of antigen-specific CD4+ T cells preceded sequencing in the ViraFEST assay. It was after approximately 11 days of culture that CD4+ T cells were isolated. Nucleocapsid antibody tests were negative, and the vaccine recipients had no prior SARS-CoV-2 infection. Produced via immunoSEQ multiplex PCR; TCRdb's table is partial and in-frame only. In the table there are 30,000 to 45,000 clones, more than 60% of which are singletons. No antigen is known for these receptors. Material: CD4+ T cells from PBMCs cultured with SARS-CoV-2 spike peptides, obtained before COVID-19 vaccination. The source is a human donor who received a COVID-19 vaccine.

This clone was observed a few times. The V call is TRBV19, the J call TRBJ2-1, with 10 bases fitting TRBD2. CDR1 and CDR2 from the germline V gene are LNHDA and SQIVND (reference sequence). The CDR3 contains 16 residues. The V segment lost 6 bases and the J segment 3 bases; nucleotides outside the gene matches: 8. As DNA, the CDR3 is TGTGCCAGTAGCGGATTAGCGGGAGGCCGCTACAATGAGCAGTTCTTC. Encoded protein: CASSGLAGGRYNEQFF.

This chain joins TRBV5-1 and TRBJ2-1; D not resolved. From germline, CDR1 is SGHRS and CDR2 YFSETQ. The CDR3 sequence is 14 residues long. V was trimmed by 1 base and J by 6 bases, leaving 11 bases between them. CDR3 loop: CASSLHSDPNEQFF. In DNA form, the CDR3 reads TGCGCCAGCAGCTTGCATTCGGACCCCAATGAGCAGTTCTTC.

This clone was found once. The chain is built from TRBV28 and TRBJ1-1; D perhaps matches TRBD1 (5 bases). The CDR3 is 12 amino acids. V lost 4 bases to trimming and J lost 7 bases, with 10 bases between them. CDR1 is MDHEN, CDR2 SYDVKM, per germline. CDR3 amino acids: CASSSGGGEAFF. Here the CDR3 DNA reads TGTGCCAGCAGTTCGGGGGGGGGTGAAGCTTTCTTT. Full variable domain (missing parts from reference TRBV28 and TRBJ1-1): DVKVTQSSRYLVKRTGEKVFLECVQDMDHENMFWYRQDPGLGLRLIYFSYDVKMKEKGDIPEGYSVSREKKERFSLILESASTNQTSMYLCASSSGGGEAFFGQGTRLTVV.

The CDR3 reads CATSRDLSLSGNTIYF. The CDR3 coding sequence is TGTGCCACCAGCAGAGATCTTAGTCTCTCTGGAAACACCATATATTTT. This chain connects TRBV15 to TRBJ1-3, with D unclear. Germline CDR1 and CDR2: LNHNV and YYDKDF (reference sequence). Deletions cut 0 bases from V and 0 bases from J, with 9 bases between. The CDR3 length is 16 residues.

The chain joins TRBV15 to TRBJ1-2; no firm D call. V lost 1 base and J lost 5, with 5 bases in between. This CDR3 spans 12 amino acids. Germline CDR1 reads LNHNV; CDR2 reads YYDKDF (reference sequence). The CDR3 sequence: CATSRGGYGYTF. In DNA, the CDR3 is TGTGCCACCAGCAGAGGGGGATATGGCTACACCTTC.

This clone was counted a few times. The chain uses TRBV29-1 and TRBJ1-5; no firm D call. This CDR3 region has 12 residues. Germline lookup yields CDR1 SQVTM and CDR2 ANQGSEA. The V end lost 4 bases, the J end lost 3 bases, and 7 bases lay between the germline ends. This CDR3 is CSVAGANQPQHF. CDR3 in DNA: TGCAGCGTTGCGGGCGCCAATCAGCCCCAGCATTTT.

This chain uses TRBV9 with TRBJ2-2; 11 nucleotides agree with TRBD2. The CDR3 extends over 18 amino acids. Germline V gene sequence: CDR1 SGDLS, CDR2 YYNGEE. Unmatched junction bases numbered 7, after V lost 0 bases and J lost 3 bases. The CDR3 is CASSVGGSGGAYTGELFF. CDR3 DNA sequence: TGTGCCAGCAGCGTAGGGGGTAGCGGGGGGGCGTACACCGGGGAGCTGTTTTTT.

By proportion, this clone is medium-sized. The gene calls are TRBV7-2 and TRBJ1-5; D remains unclear. The CDR3 has 13 amino acids. Deletions cut 3 bases from V and 4 bases from J, with 7 bases between. CDR1 and CDR2 from the germline V gene are SGHTA and FQGNSA. In DNA form, the CDR3 reads TGTGCCAGCAGCTTGGGCCTTAATCAGCCCCAGCATTTT. Translation: CASSLGLNQPQHF.

This clone has only a few counts. This same CDR3 is encoded by further DNA sequences in the sample. CDR3 DNA sequence: TGTGCCAGCAGTTACTCCGGCTCTGGAAACACCATATATTTT. This translates into CASSYSGSGNTIYF. The rearrangement uses TRBV6-5 and TRBJ1-3; the D is unclear. Trimming shortened V by 0 bases and J by 0 bases, and 3 bases separated the two germline ends. In germline, CDR1 is MNHEY, CDR2 SVGAGI. CDR3 size: 14 residues.

The genes are TRBV3-1 (or the pseudogene TRBV3-2) and TRBJ2-1; D unresolved. CDR1 and CDR2 from the germline V gene are LGHDT and YNNKEL (reference sequence). Trimming took 0 bases from V and 5 from J, leaving 11 bases between them. The CDR3 has 15 amino acids. The CDR3 DNA is TGTGCCAGCAGCCAAGATGCCAGCCAGAACAATGAGCAGTTCTTC. Its translation is CASSQDASQNNEQFF.

This clone was observed once. The DNA for the CDR3 is TGTGCCAGCAGCCAATCCGGGGCATCCCAAGAGACCCAGTACTTC. This sequence encodes CASSQSGASQETQYF. V gene TRBV3-1 (or the pseudogene TRBV3-2) combines with J gene TRBJ2-5; D is tentatively TRBD1 or TRBD2 (5 bases each). The CDR3 has 15 residues. V was clipped by 2 bases and J by 1 base, with 11 bases between them. CDR1 LGHDT and CDR2 YNNKEL come from the germline V gene (reference sequence).

V gene TRBV2 combines with J gene TRBJ2-2; D may be TRBD2 (6 bases). Germline V gene data show CDR1 as SNHLY and CDR2 as FYNNEI. CDR3 size: 15 residues. The V end was cut by 6 bases, the J end by 7 bases, with 18 bases between. The CDR3 reads CASRLAERTGGELFF. CDR3 DNA: TGTGCCAGCAGATTAGCGGAGCGGACGGGCGGGGAGCTGTTTTTT.

This sequence joins TRBV28 and TRBJ2-5; D is undetermined. The CDR3 contains 14 residues. The ends were cut back, 2 bases at V and 5 bases at J, with 12 bases in the middle. Looked up from germline, CDR1 is MDHEN and CDR2 is SYDVKM. CDR3 amino acids: CASSLVALEETQYF. The CDR3 nucleotides are TGTGCCAGCAGTTTAGTCGCGCTAGAGGAGACCCAGTACTTC. The variable domain in full, with the rest retrieved from reference TRBV28 and TRBJ2-5, is DVKVTQSSRYLVKRTGEKVFLECVQDMDHENMFWYRQDPGLGLRLIYFSYDVKMKEKGDIPEGYSVSREKKERFSLILESASTNQTSMYLCASSLVALEETQYFGPGTRLLVL.

This clone was detected a few times. This chain connects TRBV29-1 to TRBJ1-1; possible D gene TRBD1, 5 bases. V dropped 3 bases and J dropped 4 bases, with 9 bases sitting between them. This CDR3 region has 12 residues. CDR1 and CDR2 (germline): SQVTM, ANQGSEA. CDR3: CSVDRGGTEAFF. The CDR3 DNA is TGCAGCGTTGACCGGGGGGGCACTGAAGCTTTCTTT. The whole variable domain, remainder taken from reference TRBV29-1 and TRBJ1-1, is SAVISQKPSRDICQRGTSLTIQCQVDSQVTMMFWYRQQPGQSLTLIATANQGSEATYESGFVIDKFPISRPNLTFSTLTVSNMSPEDSSIYLCSVDRGGTEAFFGQGTRLTVV.

A remark on this clone: Other DNA sequences from this sample encode an identical CDR3 as well. The V gene is TRBV28, the J gene TRBJ1-2; D is unresolved. There are 12 residues in the CDR3. Deletions cut 3 bases from V and 4 bases from J, with 6 bases between. Germline CDR1 reads MDHEN; CDR2 reads SYDVKM. In DNA form, the CDR3 reads TGTGCCAGCAGTTTGACCGGCTATGGCTACACCTTC. The encoded protein is CASSLTGYGYTF.

The chain joins TRBV5-1 to TRBJ1-1; 12 bases fit TRBD1. Unmatched junction bases numbered 12, after V lost 4 bases and J lost 11 bases. Germline assignment: CDR1 SGHRS and CDR2 YFSETQ. There are 15 residues in the CDR3. CDR3 DNA sequence: TGCGCCAGCAGCCAAGGGACAGGGGGCGTTAAAGTGGCTTTCTTT. The encoded protein is CASSQGTGGVKVAFF. The full variable domain, completed using reference TRBV5-1 and TRBJ1-1, is KAGVTQTPRYLIKTRGQQVTLSCSPISGHRSVSWYQQTPGQGLQFLFEYFSETQRNKGNFPGRFSGRQFSNSRSEMNVSTLELGDSALYLCASSQGTGGVKVAFFGQGTRLTVV.

The chain carries TRBV30 and TRBJ1-5; D unresolved. The CDR3 has 14 residues. Trimming took off 2 bases at V and 0 bases at J, with 8 bases between the two ends. CDR1 is GTSNPN, CDR2 SVGIG, per germline (reference sequence). DNA for the CDR3: TGTGCCTGGAGTTTGCTTCATAGCAATCAGCCCCAGCATTTT. Amino acids: CAWSLLHSNQPQHF.

The chain recombines TRBV5-5 with TRBJ2-5; no clear D. This CDR3 has 13 residues. Germline V gene data show CDR1 as SGHKS and CDR2 as YYEKEE (reference sequence). Trimming shortened V by 0 bases and J by 3 bases, and 6 bases separated the two germline ends. This CDR3 reads CASSLGLEETQYF. The CDR3 coding sequence is TGTGCCAGCAGCTTGGGGCTGGAAGAGACCCAGTACTTC. Filled out from reference TRBV5-5 and TRBJ2-5, the complete variable domain reads DAGVTQSPTHLIKTRGQQVTLRCSPISGHKSVSWYQQVLGQGPQFIFQYYEKEERGRGNFPDRFSARQFPNYSSELNVNALLLGDSALYLCASSLGLEETQYFGPGTRLLVL.

This chain uses TRBV27 with TRBJ2-1, with 7 bases fitting TRBD1. Trimming took 5 bases from V and 2 from J; bases not matched to a gene: 6. The CDR3 is made up of 15 amino acids. Per the germline V gene, CDR1 is MNHEY and CDR2 is SMNVEV (reference sequence). In DNA, the CDR3 is TGTGCCAGCAGTCGACAGGGTCGCACCTACAATGAGCAGTTCTTC. Protein sequence: CASSRQGRTYNEQFF.

The chain joins TRBV19 to TRBJ2-7; 11 bases are a match to TRBD2. The CDR3 runs to 15 residues. Trimming took 5 bases from V and 3 from J; bases not matched to a gene: 6. Germline CDR1 is LNHDA and CDR2 is SQIVND (reference sequence). In DNA form, the CDR3 reads TGTGCCAGTAGTGGGGAGACTAGCGGGGTCTACGAGCAGTACTTC. Translation: CASSGETSGVYEQYF.

This clone came up a few times. This chain uses TRBV3-1 (or the pseudogene TRBV3-2) with TRBJ2-5; no reliable D call. The V and J ends lost 1 base and 5 bases respectively, with 5 bases between them. Per the germline V gene, CDR1 is LGHDT and CDR2 is YNNKEL (reference sequence). This CDR3 region has 12 residues. The CDR3: CASSQVQETQYF. CDR3 sequence (DNA): TGTGCCAGCAGCCAAGTCCAGGAGACCCAGTACTTC.

The CDR3 reads CASSQDRGTGGEKLFF. The CDR3 DNA sequence: TGTGCCAGCAGCCAAGATCGGGGGACAGGGGGGGAAAAACTGTTTTTT. The rearrangement links TRBV4-2 to TRBJ1-4; 11 bases fit TRBD1. Germline V gives CDR1 LGHNA, CDR2 YNFKEQ. With V trimmed by 0 bases and J by 8 bases, 5 bases remained unmatched. This CDR3 region has 16 residues.

The chain combines TRBV21-1 with TRBJ2-7. TRBV21-1 is a listed pseudogene. The CDR3 length is 16 residues. CDR3 nucleotides: TGTGCCAGCAGCAAAGCTCGGATATCCGCACCTTACGAGCAGTACTTC. It codes for CASSKARISAPYEQYF.

J is TRBJ1-2 and V is TRBV6-1; no definite D call. CDR3 size: 14 residues. With 1 base removed from V and 8 bases from J, the gap between germline ends came to 14 bases. The V gene's germline CDR1 is MNHNS and CDR2 SASEGT. The CDR3 sequence: CASSEEWTRGGYTF. CDR3 DNA: TGTGCCAGCAGTGAAGAGTGGACGCGTGGCGGCTACACCTTC.

The V gene is TRBV28, the J gene TRBJ1-6, with 7 nucleotides matching TRBD1. CDR1 and CDR2 (germline): MDHEN, SYDVKM. With V trimmed by 6 bases and J by 5 bases, 7 bases remained unmatched. The CDR3 spans 15 residues. CDR3 sequence (DNA): TGTGCCAGCAGCTTTCTGACAGGGAATAATTCACCCCTCCACTTT. It specifies CASSFLTGNNSPLHF. The full variable domain, rest sourced from reference TRBV28 and TRBJ1-6, is DVKVTQSSRYLVKRTGEKVFLECVQDMDHENMFWYRQDPGLGLRLIYFSYDVKMKEKGDIPEGYSVSREKKERFSLILESASTNQTSMYLCASSFLTGNNSPLHFGNGTRLTVT.

This chain connects TRBV19 to TRBJ1-2, with D perhaps TRBD1 (5 bases). V lost 2 bases and J 2 bases, leaving 9 bases between the germline ends. Germline lookup yields CDR1 LNHDA and CDR2 SQIVND (reference sequence). The length of the CDR3 is 14 residues. In nucleotides, the CDR3 is TGTGCCAGTAGTATAAAAACAGGCAACTATGGCTACACCTTC. Its translation: CASSIKTGNYGYTF.

The chain employs TRBV4-2 and TRBJ1-2; weak D call: TRBD1 (6 bases). Trimming took 4 bases from V and 4 from J, leaving 16 bases between them. This CDR3 spans 15 amino acids. Germline CDR1 reads LGHNA; CDR2 reads YNFKEQ. The CDR3 protein is CASSPASQGSYGYTF. CDR3 in DNA: TGTGCCAGCAGCCCAGCCTCACAGGGATCCTATGGCTACACCTTC.

The chain is built from TRBV5-1 and TRBJ1-1; a weak D match, TRBD1 (5 bases). Germline V CDR1 and CDR2: SGHRS, YFSETQ. The CDR3 totals 13 residues. The V end was cut by 0 bases, the J end by 6 bases, with 9 bases between. The CDR3 reads CASSLGGDAEAFF. The CDR3 nucleotides read TGCGCCAGCAGCTTGGGTGGGGACGCTGAAGCTTTCTTT.